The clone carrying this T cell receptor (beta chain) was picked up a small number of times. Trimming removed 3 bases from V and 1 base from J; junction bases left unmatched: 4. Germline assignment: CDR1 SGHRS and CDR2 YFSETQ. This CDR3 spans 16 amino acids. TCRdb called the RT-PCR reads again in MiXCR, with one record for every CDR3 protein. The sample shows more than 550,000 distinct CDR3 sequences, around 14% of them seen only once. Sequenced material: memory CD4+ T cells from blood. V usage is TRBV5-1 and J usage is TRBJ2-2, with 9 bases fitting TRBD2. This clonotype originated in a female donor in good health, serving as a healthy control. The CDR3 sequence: CASSSPTSGNTGELFF. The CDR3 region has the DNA TGCGCCAGCAGCTCGCCGACTAGCGGGAACACCGGGGAGCTGTTTTTT.